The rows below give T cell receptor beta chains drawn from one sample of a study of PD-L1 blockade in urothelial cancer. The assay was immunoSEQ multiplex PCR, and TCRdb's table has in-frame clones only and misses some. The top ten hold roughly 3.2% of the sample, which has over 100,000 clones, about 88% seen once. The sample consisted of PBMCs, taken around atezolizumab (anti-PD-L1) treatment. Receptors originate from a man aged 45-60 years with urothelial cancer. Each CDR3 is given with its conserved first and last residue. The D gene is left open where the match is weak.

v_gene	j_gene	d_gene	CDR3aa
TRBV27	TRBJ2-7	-	CASRVTGSPSTSRPEQYF
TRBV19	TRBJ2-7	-	CASTMGPGQHYEQYF
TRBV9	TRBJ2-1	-	CASSSGDSLYNEQFF
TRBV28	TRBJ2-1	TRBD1	CASSSPGTGKNEQFF
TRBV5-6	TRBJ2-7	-	CASSLLGGSYEQYF
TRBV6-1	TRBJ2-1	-	CASSEGHLPHNEQFF
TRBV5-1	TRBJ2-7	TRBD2	CASSLGAGAHEQYF
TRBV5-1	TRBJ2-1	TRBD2	CASSLAGLAVYNEQFF
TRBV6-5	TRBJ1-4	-	CASSYGATNEKLFF
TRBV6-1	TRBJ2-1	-	CASSEPGESYNEQFF
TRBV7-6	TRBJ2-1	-	CASSLDNYNEQFF
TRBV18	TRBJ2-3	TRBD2	CASSPPLAGTDTQYF
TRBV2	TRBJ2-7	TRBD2	CASKVASGGIYEQYF
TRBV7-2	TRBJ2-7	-	CASSFRQDAYEQYF
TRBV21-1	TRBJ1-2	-	CASSTPGVRANYGYTF
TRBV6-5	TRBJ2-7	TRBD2	CASSPSGGYEQYF
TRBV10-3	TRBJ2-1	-	CAISDKRVAATSYNEQFF
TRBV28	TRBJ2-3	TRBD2	CAYGIAGAKDTQYF
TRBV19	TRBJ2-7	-	CASSIGDYPYEQYF
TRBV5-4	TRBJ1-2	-	CASSLDGGAGGYTF
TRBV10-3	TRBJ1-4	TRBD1	CAIRQGAENEKLFF
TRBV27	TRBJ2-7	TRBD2	CASSGLGGSYEQYF
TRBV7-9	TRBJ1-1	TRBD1	CASRPGQENTEAFF
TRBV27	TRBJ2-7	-	CASSLVSNSFSYEQYF
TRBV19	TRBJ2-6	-	CASSRVPSGANVLTF
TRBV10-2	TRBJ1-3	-	CASRTGNSGNTIYF
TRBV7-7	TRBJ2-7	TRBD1	CASSADRGDEQYF
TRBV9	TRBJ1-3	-	CASSAALQGPGNTIYF
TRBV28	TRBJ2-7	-	CASSGVYEQYF
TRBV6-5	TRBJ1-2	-	CASSLTGTNYGYTF